This TCR beta chain was recorded in a study of cytomegalovirus exposure and HLA in healthy donors. The CDR3 extends over 14 amino acids. The V gene end was trimmed by 8 bases and the J gene end by 5 bases; junction bases not matched to a gene: 9. Germline CDR1 is SEHNR and CDR2 is FQNEAQ (reference sequence). PCR involved 60 Vbeta and 13 Jbeta primers. The assay was immunoSEQ multiplex PCR, and TCRdb's table has in-frame clones only and misses some. The table has over 110,000 clones, about 80% seen once. The clonotype comes from a woman in her forties in good health and CMV-seropositive. This sequence joins TRBV7-9 and TRBJ2-5; 9 positions agree with TRBD1. Sequencing was done on a sample of PBMCs. CDR3 sequence: CASRLGQGIETQYF. CDR3 DNA: TGTGCCAGCCGATTGGGACAGGGAATCGAGACCCAGTACTTC.